This T cell receptor beta chain was recorded in a study of blood T cell repertoires in COVID-19. Study overall: Some COVID-19 samples were acute and others convalescent; all came from the United States, Italy and Spain. T cells, B-cell-depleted T cells, or PBMCs supplied cDNA or gDNA.

The CDR3 loop spans 13 amino acids. Trimming pared 8 bases from V and 3 bases from J, leaving 10 bases between. Germline V gene lookup returns CDR1 SNHLY and CDR2 FYNNEI. Per the original methods: Cell counts per sample came from amplifying reference gene primers. Clones were sequenced by immunoSEQ multiplex PCR, and TCRdb holds only the in-frame ones, with some missing. V, J and clone size were drawn from that table, and D and trimming were deduced from the DNA. This sample has approximately 200,000 clones; roughly 80% occur once, and the top ten carry about 2.3%. The TCR was taken from an older woman with acute or convalescent COVID-19. The sample comprised peripheral blood. The chain couples TRBV2 to TRBJ2-2; possible D gene TRBD2, 5 bases. The CDR3 loop reads CASLSGDTGELFF. In DNA, the CDR3 is TGTGCCAGCCTTTCCGGGGACACCGGGGAGCTGTTTTTT. Complete variable domain (other parts from reference TRBV2 and TRBJ2-2): EPEVTQTPSHQVTQMGQEVILRCVPISNHLYFYWYRQILGQKVEFLVSFYNNEISEKSEIFDDQFSVERPDGSNFTLKIRSTKLEDSAMYFCASLSGDTGELFFGEGSRLTVL.